The 25 T cell receptor beta chains below all came from one sample that was sequenced in a study of T cells after yellow fever vaccination. Each CDR3 protein gets one entry after TCRdb re-called the 5' RACE reads with MiXCR. Here the sample spans a few hundred thousand distinct CDR3 sequences, under 25% being singletons. The sequencing used PBMCs, collected 15 days after the yellow fever booster vaccination. The receptor source for this set is a man in his thirties or forties who received the YFV17D yellow fever vaccine.

This clonotype showed up just a few times. CDR3 nucleotides: TGTGCCATCAGGAATAGCGGCCCCACAGATACGCAGTATTTT. It translates to CAIRNSGPTDTQYF. The chain carries TRBV10-3 and TRBJ2-3, with D perhaps TRBD2 (6 bases). The V end lost 6 bases, the J end lost 2 bases, and 12 bases lay between the germline ends. The CDR3 has 14 amino acids. CDR1 and CDR2 (germline): ENHRY, SYGVKD.

The V and J genes are TRBV4-3 and TRBJ2-2; 9 nucleotides agree with TRBD1. The germline gives CDR1 LGHNA, CDR2 YSLEER. The ends lost 2 bases at V and 4 bases at J; junction bases unmatched: 8. The CDR3 runs 17 residues. As DNA, the CDR3 is TGCGCCAGCAGCCAATTCGGGACAGGGTTGGGCACCGGGGAGCTGTTTTTT. Its protein product is CASSQFGTGLGTGELFF.

The V and J genes are TRBV20-1 and TRBJ1-2; 10 bases match TRBD1. The CDR3 runs to 12 residues. V trimming: 7 bases; J trimming: 10 bases; junction bases outside the gene matches: 9. Germline CDR1 DFQATT, CDR2 SNEGSKA (reference sequence). The CDR3 region has the DNA TGCAGTGGCCTCCGGGACAGGGGCTTCTACACCTTC. Protein: CSGLRDRGFYTF.

This clonotype was seen more than once but under ten times. The chain couples TRBV6-1 to TRBJ2-3; D remains unclear. The CDR3 length is 14 residues. V dropped 6 bases and J dropped 0 bases, with 10 bases sitting between them. Looked up from germline, CDR1 is MNHNS and CDR2 is SASEGT. The DNA of the CDR3 is TGTGCCAGCAGCCGCCTACGGAGCACAGATACGCAGTATTTT. Its translation is CASSRLRSTDTQYF.

The table lists this clonotype with many counts. J is TRBJ1-2 and V is TRBV5-6, with 9 positions matching TRBD1. Germline V gene data show CDR1 as SGHDT and CDR2 as YYEEEE. V lost 4 bases and J lost 6; bases outside the gene matches: 4. The CDR3 is made up of 13 amino acids. The DNA for the CDR3 is TGTGCCAGCAGCGACACAGGGGGCAATGGCTACACCTTC. Translating gives CASSDTGGNGYTF.

The V gene is TRBV6-5, the J gene TRBJ1-5; D unresolved. The germline gives CDR1 MNHEY, CDR2 SVGAGI. V was pared by 2 bases and J by 7 bases, with 9 bases between. The CDR3 spans 13 residues. The CDR3, as DNA: TGTGCCAGCAGTTACCATCTAGACCAGCCCCAGCATTTT. Its translation is CASSYHLDQPQHF.

This sequence joins TRBV20-1 and TRBJ2-4, with 10 bases lining up with TRBD2. The CDR3 length is 15 residues. Germline V gene data show CDR1 as DFQATT and CDR2 as SNEGSKA (reference sequence). Trimming took 1 base from V and 5 from J; bases not matched to a gene: 5. The CDR3 loop is CSARGLAGAENIQYF. The CDR3 coding sequence is TGCAGTGCTAGAGGTCTAGCGGGAGCGGAAAACATTCAGTACTTC.

The V gene is TRBV6-5, the J gene TRBJ2-7; a weak D match, TRBD2 (6 bases). CDR1 and CDR2 from the germline V gene are MNHEY and SVGAGI. V was trimmed by 11 bases and J by 3 bases, leaving 11 bases between them. This CDR3 contains 11 residues. CDR3 sequence (DNA): TGTGCCGCGGGGACTCTCTACGAGCAGTACTTC. Protein product: CAAGTLYEQYF.

V gene TRBV7-9 combines with J gene TRBJ2-7; 7 bases line up with TRBD1. This CDR3 has 13 residues. Germline V gives CDR1 SEHNR, CDR2 FQNEAQ (reference sequence). With 4 bases clipped from V and 1 base from J, the junction kept 1 base outside the gene matches. The CDR3 nucleotides read TGTGCCAGCAGCTGGGGACAGTCCTACGAGCAGTACTTC. The encoded protein is CASSWGQSYEQYF.

This clonotype appeared a few times. The chain has TRBV7-3 and TRBJ2-7; 7 bases are shared with TRBD1. V was pared by 5 bases and J by 5 bases, with 9 bases of the junction left unmatched. Germline V lookup: CDR1 SGHTA, CDR2 FQGTGA. The CDR3 runs 14 residues. The DNA of the CDR3 is TGTGCCAGCAGCATTAGGGGGCCGATGGACGAGCAGTACTTC. Translating gives CASSIRGPMDEQYF.

The CDR3: CASSFGGLVAKNIQYF. The CDR3 coding sequence is TGTGCCAGCAGTTTCGGGGGACTGGTAGCCAAAAACATTCAGTACTTC. This chain links TRBV12-3 or TRBV12-4 with TRBJ2-4, with D maybe TRBD2 (6 bases). V lost 3 bases to trimming and J lost 0 bases, with 12 bases between them. The CDR3 is 16 amino acids.

Only a few counts were recorded for this clonotype. This chain's CDR3 is CASSTPDRLAGPGNEQFF. In nucleotides, the CDR3 is TGTGCCAGCAGCACTCCTGACCGACTAGCGGGGCCTGGCAATGAGCAGTTCTTC. The chain has TRBV21-1 and TRBJ2-1; TRBD2 is the table's D call, not checked against the DNA. TRBV21-1 is designated a pseudogene. The CDR3 sequence is 18 residues long.

The chain combines TRBV6-5 with TRBJ2-7; possible D gene TRBD2, 7 bases. CDR1 and CDR2 (germline): MNHEY, SVGAGI. The CDR3 consists of 15 residues. V was cut by 5 bases and J by 6 bases, with 20 bases left in between. CDR3: CASSRQVLGGGEQYF. CDR3 in DNA: TGTGCCAGCAGTCGACAGGTCTTGGGCGGGGGCGAGCAGTACTTC.

V is TRBV7-9 and J is TRBJ1-1; D uncertain. The CDR3 contains 14 residues. V was pared by 5 bases and J by 4 bases, with 14 bases between. Germline V lookup: CDR1 SEHNR, CDR2 FQNEAQ (reference sequence). Here the CDR3 DNA reads TGTGCCAGCAGCCCAAGGGTAACCCTCACTGAAGCTTTCTTT. Its protein product is CASSPRVTLTEAFF.

This clonotype has more than one count but fewer than ten. The chain joins TRBV9 to TRBJ2-7; the D gene is possibly TRBD2 (6 bases). The CDR3 covers 16 residues. Trimming removed 0 bases from V and 5 bases from J, with 18 bases in between. CDR1 is SGDLS, CDR2 YYNGEE, per germline. The CDR3: CASSVEGGIEVDEQYF. CDR3 sequence (DNA): TGTGCCAGCAGCGTAGAGGGCGGGATAGAGGTAGACGAGCAGTACTTC.

The chain couples TRBV29-1 to TRBJ2-6; TRBD2 is a possible D gene (6 bases). This CDR3 has 13 amino acids. CDR1 and CDR2 from the germline V gene are SQVTM and ANQGSEA. V was pared by 6 bases and J by 3 bases, with 9 bases between. The CDR3 region is CSVGGYGANVLTF. For the CDR3, the DNA is TGCAGCGTCGGGGGTTATGGGGCCAACGTCCTGACTTTC.

This clonotype appeared a few times. The CDR3 DNA follows: TGCGCCAGCAGTCCCCCCGTTGGGACTAGGGACTACAATGAGCAGTTCTTC. This codes for CASSPPVGTRDYNEQFF. V is TRBV23-1 and J is TRBJ2-1, with 8 bases aligning to TRBD2. TRBV23-1 is classed as an ORF, of uncertain function. After removal of 4 bases from V and 3 bases from J, the junction contained 11 bases not matched to a gene. The CDR3 has 17 residues.

The chain carries TRBV18 and TRBJ1-1; TRBD1 is a possible D gene (6 bases). CDR1 and CDR2 (germline): KGHSH, LQKENI. This CDR3 contains 15 residues. Trimming left V 3 bases short and J 5 bases short, with 16 bases between. This chain's CDR3 is CASSPSQGVLTEAFF. Written as DNA, the CDR3 is TGTGCCAGCTCACCCTCACAGGGCGTCTTAACTGAAGCTTTCTTT.

The chain carries TRBV5-5 and TRBJ1-6; D may be TRBD1 (6 bases). V shed 6 bases and J shed 10 bases, with 20 bases lying between them. Germline-derived CDR1 and CDR2 are SGHKS and YYEKEE (reference sequence). The CDR3 has 15 residues. The CDR3 region is CASNPDGQGYSPLHF. CDR3 DNA sequence: TGTGCCAGCAACCCGGACGGTCAGGGGTACTCACCCCTCCACTTT.

This clonotype has more than one count but fewer than ten. The V and J genes are TRBV20-1 and TRBJ2-1; unclear D gene. CDR3 length equals 14 residues. Per germline, CDR1 DFQATT and CDR2 SNEGSKA (reference sequence). V was shortened by 1 base and J by 1 base, with 8 bases between the two germline ends. CDR3 residues: CSARVPGSYNEQFF. The CDR3 bases are TGCAGTGCTAGAGTCCCGGGTTCCTACAATGAGCAGTTCTTC.

This clonotype was counted a few times. CDR3 sequence (DNA): TGTGCCATCAGTGTTAGGACTGGCTCCTACAATGAGCAGTTCTTC. Translated: CAISVRTGSYNEQFF. This chain joins TRBV10-3 and TRBJ2-1, with D perhaps TRBD2 (5 bases). Trimming left V 4 bases short and J 0 bases short, with 10 bases between. The CDR3 runs to 15 residues. Germline V gives CDR1 ENHRY, CDR2 SYGVKD.

This clonotype has more than one count but fewer than ten. This chain uses TRBV6-2 or TRBV6-3 with TRBJ2-5; TRBD2 matches at 11 bases. Germline lookup yields CDR1 MNHEY and CDR2 SVGEGT. V was pared by 2 bases and J by 0 bases, with 11 bases of the junction left unmatched. The CDR3 totals 19 residues. Written as DNA, the CDR3 is TGTGCCAGCAGTTACCTAGCGGGAGGCCTAATCCTCAACCAAGAGACCCAGTACTTC. Amino acids: CASSYLAGGLILNQETQYF.

There are a few counts of this clonotype. The chain is built from TRBV12-3 or TRBV12-4 and TRBJ2-7; possible D gene TRBD2, 5 bases. There are 17 residues in the CDR3. Trimming left V 1 base short and J 2 bases short, with 18 bases between. CDR3: CASSLGVSGVLPYEQYF. The CDR3 nucleotides are TGTGCCAGCAGTTTAGGGGTGTCCGGGGTCCTCCCCTACGAGCAGTACTTC.

The genes are TRBV29-1 and TRBJ2-7, with D perhaps matching TRBD1 (6 bases). Trimming pared 5 bases from V and 3 bases from J, leaving 11 bases between. CDR3 length: 12 residues. Germline V lookup: CDR1 SQVTM, CDR2 ANQGSEA. CDR3 nucleotide sequence: TGCAGCGTTTACAGGGAGTACTACGAGCAGTACTTC. Protein sequence: CSVYREYYEQYF.

V gene TRBV7-9 combines with J gene TRBJ2-6; no definite D call. V was cut by 6 bases and J by 4 bases, with 4 bases left in between. CDR3 length equals 12 residues. Germline-derived CDR1 and CDR2 are SEHNR and FQNEAQ (reference sequence). The CDR3 here is CASSTGANVLTF. The CDR3 bases are TGTGCCAGCAGTACCGGGGCCAACGTCCTGACTTTC.